A selection of T cell receptor beta chains follows, all from one sample in a study of Ad26.COV2.S vaccination and SARS-CoV-2 variants. This table comes from immunoSEQ multiplex PCR, and its TCRdb copy is limited to in-frame clones, with some not included. Of 410,000 or so clones listed, approximately 92% are singletons. The specimen comprised peripheral blood, sampled in a trial of Ad26.COV2.S vaccine versus placebo. Receptor source: a person between 18 and 65 years old who received the Ad26.COV2.S COVID-19 vaccine or a placebo. Both conserved end residues are trimmed from each CDR3. Clone size is shown for a subset of rows, as once, few, many or a class of expanded clone.

v_call: TRBV7-2
clone_size: .
cdr3_length: 15
cdr3_aa: ASSLEPGLAGNNEQF

v_call: TRBV3-1/TRBV3-2
clone_size: .
cdr3_length: 11
cdr3_aa: ASSQGQLETQY

v_call: TRBV4-1
clone_size: .
cdr3_length: 15
cdr3_aa: ASSPALSRDRGPGYT

v_call: TRBV5-4
clone_size: .
cdr3_length: 13
cdr3_aa: ASSPQDPYNSPLH

v_call: TRBV7-9
clone_size: .
cdr3_length: 10
cdr3_aa: ASSTGTVGYT

v_call: TRBV4-1
clone_size: once
cdr3_length: 14
cdr3_aa: ASSQGPGGSLYEQY

v_call: TRBV9
clone_size: once
cdr3_length: 14
cdr3_aa: ASSVSISDRGLEQY

v_call: TRBV4-3
clone_size: .
cdr3_length: 12
cdr3_aa: ASSQGRRTDTQY

v_call: TRBV20-1
clone_size: few
cdr3_length: 11
cdr3_aa: SASRTANYEQY

v_call: TRBV9
clone_size: .
cdr3_length: 12
cdr3_aa: ASSVGSPTYGYT

v_call: TRBV5-1
clone_size: .
cdr3_length: 11
cdr3_aa: ASSLPGDTEAF

v_call: TRBV15
clone_size: .
cdr3_length: 12
cdr3_aa: ATSRELGTGELF

v_call: TRBV25-1
clone_size: .
cdr3_length: 13
cdr3_aa: ASRTGPTHTDTQY

v_call: TRBV28
clone_size: .
cdr3_length: 13
cdr3_aa: ATDGQGSTGNTIY

v_call: TRBV3-1/TRBV3-2
clone_size: once
cdr3_length: 13
cdr3_aa: ATRGGQGFYTEAF

v_call: TRBV2
clone_size: .
cdr3_length: 12
cdr3_aa: ASKGQGGTGELF

v_call: TRBV2
clone_size: .
cdr3_length: 12
cdr3_aa: ASRLRGLLETQY

v_call: TRBV6-2/TRBV6-3
clone_size: .
cdr3_length: 10
cdr3_aa: ASSLDSHGYT

v_call: TRBV11-2
clone_size: .
cdr3_length: 14
cdr3_aa: ASSLGPGTQYNEQF

v_call: TRBV6-5
clone_size: .
cdr3_length: 12
cdr3_aa: ASRLLRSTDTQY

v_call: TRBV25-1
clone_size: .
cdr3_length: 12
cdr3_aa: ASSDGRGTYGYT

v_call: TRBV6-1
clone_size: .
cdr3_length: 12
cdr3_aa: ASSDWTGVLRYT

v_call: TRBV6-2/TRBV6-3
clone_size: .
cdr3_length: 15
cdr3_aa: ASSTYTGADSNQPQH

v_call: TRBV24-1
clone_size: .
cdr3_length: 14
cdr3_aa: ATSDNKRGTYREQF

v_call: TRBV19
clone_size: once
cdr3_length: 12
cdr3_aa: ATRSRGLNTEAF

v_call: TRBV19
clone_size: .
cdr3_length: 11
cdr3_aa: ASSPGQSYEQY

v_call: TRBV30
clone_size: .
cdr3_length: 15
cdr3_aa: AWSHSRLAGGTDTQY

v_call: TRBV12-3/TRBV12-4
clone_size: .
cdr3_length: 11
cdr3_aa: ASSSTGTMGYT

v_call: TRBV2
clone_size: once
cdr3_length: 11
cdr3_aa: ASSEEGNTEAF

v_call: TRBV11-2
clone_size: .
cdr3_length: 12
cdr3_aa: ASSLVSRGYEQY

v_call: TRBV5-1
clone_size: .
cdr3_length: 17
cdr3_aa: ASSFRTSGGNSGANVLT

v_call: TRBV30
clone_size: .
cdr3_length: 12
cdr3_aa: AWDRSSYNSPLH

v_call: TRBV5-1
clone_size: .
cdr3_length: 14
cdr3_aa: ASSLARAHRAYEQY

v_call: TRBV4-3
clone_size: .
cdr3_length: 12
cdr3_aa: ASSQDYQGYGYT

v_call: TRBV5-1
clone_size: .
cdr3_length: 12
cdr3_aa: ASKREISYNEQF

v_call: TRBV28
clone_size: once
cdr3_length: 17
cdr3_aa: ASSSPRTHGTRSNTEAF

v_call: TRBV7-8
clone_size: .
cdr3_length: 14
cdr3_aa: ASSLSRGLMNTEAF

v_call: TRBV11-2
clone_size: few
cdr3_length: 12
cdr3_aa: ASSFSGTGYGYT

v_call: TRBV29-1
clone_size: .
cdr3_length: 12
cdr3_aa: SVKWQSINEKLF

v_call: TRBV4-3
clone_size: .
cdr3_length: 13
cdr3_aa: ASSQGVGTNYGYT

v_call: TRBV5-5
clone_size: .
cdr3_length: 11
cdr3_aa: ASSQGLAGIEY

v_call: TRBV19
clone_size: .
cdr3_length: 11
cdr3_aa: ASSSGTAYEQY

v_call: TRBV11-3
clone_size: .
cdr3_length: 12
cdr3_aa: ASSSHGLNTEAF

v_call: TRBV9
clone_size: once
cdr3_length: 13
cdr3_aa: ASSTTGLDNNEQF

v_call: TRBV7-2
clone_size: once
cdr3_length: 12
cdr3_aa: ASSSRQGVDIQY

v_call: TRBV19
clone_size: .
cdr3_length: 9
cdr3_aa: ASSLDGDKF

v_call: TRBV5-5
clone_size: .
cdr3_length: 13
cdr3_aa: ASSLVGTANTEAF